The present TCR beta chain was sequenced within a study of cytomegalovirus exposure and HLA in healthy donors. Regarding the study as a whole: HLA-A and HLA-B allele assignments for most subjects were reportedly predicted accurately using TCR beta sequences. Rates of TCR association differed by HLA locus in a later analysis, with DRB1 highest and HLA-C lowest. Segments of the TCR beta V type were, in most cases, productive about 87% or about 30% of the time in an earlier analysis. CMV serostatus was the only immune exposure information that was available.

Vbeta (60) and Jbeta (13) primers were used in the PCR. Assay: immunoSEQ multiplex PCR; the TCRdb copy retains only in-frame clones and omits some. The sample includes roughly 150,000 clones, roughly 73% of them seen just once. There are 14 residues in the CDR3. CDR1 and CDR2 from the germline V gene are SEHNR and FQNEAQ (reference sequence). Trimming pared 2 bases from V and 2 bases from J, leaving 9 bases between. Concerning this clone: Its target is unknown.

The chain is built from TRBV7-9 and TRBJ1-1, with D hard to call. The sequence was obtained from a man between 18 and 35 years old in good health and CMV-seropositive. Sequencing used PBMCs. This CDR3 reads CASSLLQVNTEAFF. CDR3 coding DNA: TGTGCCAGCAGCTTACTCCAGGTAAACACTGAAGCTTTCTTT.